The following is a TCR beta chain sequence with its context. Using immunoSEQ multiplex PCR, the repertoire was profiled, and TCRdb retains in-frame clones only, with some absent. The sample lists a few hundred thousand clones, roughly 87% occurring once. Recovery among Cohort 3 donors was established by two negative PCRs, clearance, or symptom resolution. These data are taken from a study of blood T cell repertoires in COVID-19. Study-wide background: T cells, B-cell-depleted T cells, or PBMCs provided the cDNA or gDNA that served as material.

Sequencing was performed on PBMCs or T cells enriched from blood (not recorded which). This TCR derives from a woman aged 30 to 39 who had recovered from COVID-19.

CDR3 DNA sequence: TGCGCCAGCAGCCAAGCACAGGGGGGGACTCAGCCCCAGCATTTT. This gives the protein CASSQAQGGTQPQHF. The V gene is TRBV4-1, the J gene TRBJ1-5; the match to TRBD1 covers 8 bases. This CDR3 is built from 15 residues. Germline V lookup: CDR1 MGHRA, CDR2 YSYEKL. Unmatched junction bases numbered 5, after V lost 1 base and J lost 6 bases.